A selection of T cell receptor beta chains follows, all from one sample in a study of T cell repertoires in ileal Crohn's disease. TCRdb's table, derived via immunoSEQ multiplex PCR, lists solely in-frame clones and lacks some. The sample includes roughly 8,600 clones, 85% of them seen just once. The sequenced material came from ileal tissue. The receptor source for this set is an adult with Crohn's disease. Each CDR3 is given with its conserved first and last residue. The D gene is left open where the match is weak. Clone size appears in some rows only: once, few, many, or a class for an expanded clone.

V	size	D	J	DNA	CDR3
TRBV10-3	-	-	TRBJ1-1	TGTGCCATCAGTGTTTCAAAAGGGCTGAACACTGAAGCTTTCTTT	CAISVSKGLNTEAFF
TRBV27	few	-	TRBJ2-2	TGTGCCAGCAGTGCACACACCGGGGAGCTGTTTTTT	CASSAHTGELFF
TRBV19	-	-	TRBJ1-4	TGTGCCAGTAGTATCTTCGAAAAACTGTTTTTT	CASSIFEKLFF
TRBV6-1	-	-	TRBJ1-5	TGTGCCAGCAGTGAATTGGGCCTGAATCAGCCCCAGCATTTT	CASSELGLNQPQHF
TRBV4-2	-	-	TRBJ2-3	TGTGCCAGCAGCCAAGTCGGAGCTAGCACAGATACGCAGTATTTT	CASSQVGASTDTQYF
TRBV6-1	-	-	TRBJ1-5	TGTGCCAGCAGTGACTCCCGGGGTGGGGGCCAGCCCCAGCATTTT	CASSDSRGGGQPQHF
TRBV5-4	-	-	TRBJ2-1	TGTGCCAGCAGCTTGGCTGGGGGGCTAAGCCACAATGAGCAGTTCTTC	CASSLAGGLSHNEQFF
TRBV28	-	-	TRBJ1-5	TGTGCCAGCAGTTGTCCGCCACAGGGAGGAGGACAGCCCCAGCATTTT	CASSCPPQGGGQPQHF
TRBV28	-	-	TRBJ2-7	TGTGCCAGCAGTTTACTGGGGGTGGGGGAGCAGTACTTC	CASSLLGVGEQYF
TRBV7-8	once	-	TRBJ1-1	TGTGCCAGCAGCTTTTTTCGGGGAGGTCTCGAAGCTTTCTTT	CASSFFRGGLEAFF
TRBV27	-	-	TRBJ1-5	TGTGCCAGCAGTTCCCTAGGGGCAGGCCGCAATCAGCCCCAGCATTTT	CASSSLGAGRNQPQHF
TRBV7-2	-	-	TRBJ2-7	TGTGCCAGCAGCGACAGGTTAAAGCAGTACTTC	CASSDRLKQYF
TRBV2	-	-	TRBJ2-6	TGTGCCAGCAGTGGTTTCCAGGGAGATGGGGCCAACGTCCTGACTTTC	CASSGFQGDGANVLTF
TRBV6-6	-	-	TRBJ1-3	TGTGCCAGCAGTTTAGTAGACAGCTCTGGAAACACCATATATTTT	CASSLVDSSGNTIYF
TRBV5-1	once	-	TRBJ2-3	TGCGCCAGCAGCCAGGGGACGAGGAGCACAGATACGCAGTATTTT	CASSQGTRSTDTQYF
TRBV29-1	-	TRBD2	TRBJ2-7	TGCAGCGTTGACCCTCACGGTAGCGGGAGAACCTACGAGCAGTACTTC	CSVDPHGSGRTYEQYF
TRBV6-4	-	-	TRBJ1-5	TGTGCCAGCAGTGACTCATCGGGGGTTGGCAATCAGCCCCAGCATTTT	CASSDSSGVGNQPQHF
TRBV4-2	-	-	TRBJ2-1	TGTGCCAGCAGCCAAGATCGGGGCAGGTACAATGAGCAGTTCTTC	CASSQDRGRYNEQFF
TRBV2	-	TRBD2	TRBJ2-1	TGTGCCAGCAGTGGACGGGAGGGCTTATACAATGAGCAGTTCTTC	CASSGREGLYNEQFF
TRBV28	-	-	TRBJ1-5	TGTGCCAGCAGTCTACCCGCCCCCAATCAGCCCCAGCATTTT	CASSLPAPNQPQHF
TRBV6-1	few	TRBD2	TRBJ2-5	TGTGCCAGCAGAAGGGACTACCAAGGACGGCAGACCCAGTACTTC	CASRRDYQGRQTQYF
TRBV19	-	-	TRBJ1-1	TGTGCCAGTAGGAACCGGAGGGGGACGAGGAACACTGAAGCTTTCTTT	CASRNRRGTRNTEAFF
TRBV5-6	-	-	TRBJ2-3	TGTGCCAGCAGCACCCGGCCCACAGATACGCAGTATTTT	CASSTRPTDTQYF
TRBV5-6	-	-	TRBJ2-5	TGTGCCAGCAGCTTGGTTGGGCGGGCTCAAGAGACCCAGTACTTC	CASSLVGRAQETQYF
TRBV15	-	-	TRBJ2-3	TGTGCCACCAGCAGAGGTGGCGGCTACACAGATACGCAGTATTTT	CATSRGGGYTDTQYF
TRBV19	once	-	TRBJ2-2	TGTGCCAGTAGTATGAAAGGGGGGTCGAACACCGGGGAGCTGTTTTTT	CASSMKGGSNTGELFF
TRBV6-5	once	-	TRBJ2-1	TGTGCCAGCAGCACTATCGAAAGGCGCGGTGAGCAGTTCTTC	CASSTIERRGEQFF
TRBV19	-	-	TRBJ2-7	TGTGCCAGTAGTATAGGGGGGGTTTGGAATGCCGAGCAGTACTTC	CASSIGGVWNAEQYF
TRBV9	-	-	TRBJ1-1	TGTGCCAGCAGATCCGACGGTAACACTGAAGCTTTCTTT	CASRSDGNTEAFF
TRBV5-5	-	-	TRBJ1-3	TGTGCCAGCAGCTATTGGGGGAACTCTGGAAACACCATATATTTT	CASSYWGNSGNTIYF
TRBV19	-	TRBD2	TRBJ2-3	TGTGCCACATCGGGGCGGGAGATTATTGGCACAGATACGCAGTATTTT	CATSGREIIGTDTQYF
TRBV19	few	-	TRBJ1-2	TGTGCCAGTAGTACTAGAGACAGCCGACGTGGCGGCTACACCTTC	CASSTRDSRRGGYTF
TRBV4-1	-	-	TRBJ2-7	TGCGCCAGCAGCCACACCAGGGGTGGCGAGCAGTACTTC	CASSHTRGGEQYF
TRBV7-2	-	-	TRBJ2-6	TGTGCCAGCAGCTTAGCATCCGCTGGGGCCAACGTCCTGACTTTC	CASSLASAGANVLTF
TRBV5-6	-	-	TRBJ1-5	TGTGCCAGCAGCCGGACTATTAGCAATCAGCCCCAGCATTTT	CASSRTISNQPQHF
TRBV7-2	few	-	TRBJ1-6	TGTGCCAGCAGCTTGATAGGGAATTCACCCCTCCACTTT	CASSLIGNSPLHF
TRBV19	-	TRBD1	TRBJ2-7	TGTGCCAGTAGTATAGTTGAGACAGGGGTCTACGAGCAGTACTTC	CASSIVETGVYEQYF
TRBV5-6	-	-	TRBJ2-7	TGTGCCAGCAGCGTCTCCTACGAGCAGTACTTC	CASSVSYEQYF
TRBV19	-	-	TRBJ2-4	TGTGCCAGTAGTATATTAGGGACCCTCTTTGACATTCAGTACTTC	CASSILGTLFDIQYF